The T cell receptor beta chain described here comes from a study of blood T cell repertoires in COVID-19. A Seattle source enrolled patients during active infection and followed them longitudinally. This clone was detected once. Using immunoSEQ multiplex PCR, the repertoire was profiled, and TCRdb retains in-frame clones only, with some absent. The table shows roughly 170,000 clones, with 79% occurring only once. This CDR3 spans 17 amino acids. V trimming: 2 bases; J trimming: 6 bases; junction bases outside the gene matches: 11. Germline CDR1 is SGHVS and CDR2 is FNYEAQ. Sequencing was done on a sample of peripheral blood. This rearrangement joins TRBV7-6 to TRBJ2-3; 10 bases are shared with TRBD1. This TCR came from a woman aged 60-75 years with COVID-19, enrolled during active disease. The CDR3 coding sequence is TGTGCCAGCAGCTTATTGGGCGGCGGGACAGGGGAGGATACGCAGTATTTT. It yields the protein CASSLLGGGTGEDTQYF.